Presented here are 9 T cell receptor beta chains from one specimen sequenced in a study of cytomegalovirus exposure and HLA in healthy donors. Primers included in the PCR were 60 Vbeta and 13 Jbeta primers. TCRdb's copy holds only in-frame clones and misses some; the assay was immunoSEQ multiplex PCR. The sample yields approximately 250,000 clones, about 77% seen once. The sample consisted of PBMCs. The receptor set was obtained from a boy aged 10-17 years in good health and CMV-seronegative.

This clone was counted only a few times. V usage is TRBV9 and J usage is TRBJ1-5, with D unresolved. Trimming shortened V by 6 bases and J by 10 bases, and 8 bases separated the two germline ends. From germline, CDR1 is SGDLS and CDR2 YYNGEE. The CDR3 loop spans 10 amino acids. The CDR3 nucleotides are TGTGCCAGCATCGGTCTTCCCCAGCATTTT. It translates to CASIGLPQHF.

This sequence joins TRBV29-1 and TRBJ2-5, with 10 bases lining up with TRBD1. V trimming: 2 bases; J trimming: 10 bases; junction bases outside the gene matches: 7. The CDR3 spans 13 residues. Germline values: CDR1 SQVTM, CDR2 ANQGSEA. The CDR3 nucleotides are TGCAGCGTTGAATCGGGGACAGGGGTAGGCCAGTACTTC. Its protein is CSVESGTGVGQYF.

The chain carries TRBV7-2 and TRBJ1-5, with D possibly matching TRBD1 (6 bases). The V gene's germline CDR1 is SGHTA and CDR2 FQGNSA. With 4 bases removed from V and 6 bases from J, the gap between germline ends came to 10 bases. The length of the CDR3 is 13 residues. CDR3 DNA: TGTGCCAGCAGCTCCCAAGGGGGTCAGCCCCAGCATTTT. Translation: CASSSQGGQPQHF.

This chain connects TRBV27 to TRBJ2-3, with D possibly being TRBD1 (6 bases). Germline assignment: CDR1 MNHEY and CDR2 SMNVEV (reference sequence). Deletions cut 7 bases from V and 4 bases from J, with 12 bases between. The CDR3 is 13 residues long. This chain's CDR3 is CASTGVSPDTQYF. CDR3 bases: TGTGCCAGCACAGGGGTATCGCCAGATACGCAGTATTTT.

Concerning this clone itself: A read error may account for a junction end that differs from germline. The V call is TRBV15, the J call TRBJ1-1, with TRBD1 matching 7 bases. Germline V gene sequence: CDR1 LNHNV, CDR2 YYDKDF (reference sequence). This CDR3 spans 15 amino acids. In DNA, the CDR3 is TGTGCCGCCAGCAGAGAAAGGGGGCGGAACACTGAAGCTTTCTTT. Residues: CAASRERGRNTEAFF.

The CDR3: CASRSTGRAYEQYF. CDR3 nucleotide sequence: TGTGCCAGCAGATCGACAGGAAGAGCCTACGAGCAGTACTTC. J is TRBJ2-7 and V is TRBV13, with D maybe TRBD1 (6 bases). Trimming shortened V by 6 bases and J by 2 bases, and 14 bases separated the two germline ends. The CDR3 runs to 14 residues. Germline-derived CDR1 and CDR2 are PRHDT and FYEKMQ (reference sequence).

The chain carries TRBV25-1 and TRBJ1-1; 8 positions match TRBD1. This CDR3 is built from 15 residues. V shed 3 bases and J 6 bases; nucleotides not matched to a gene: 9. Per germline, CDR1 MGHDK and CDR2 SYGVNS. DNA of the CDR3: TGTGCCAGCAGTGATTTAGGCAGGGGGCGCCCTGAAGCTTTCTTT. Translated, it gives CASSDLGRGRPEAFF.

The chain combines TRBV19 with TRBJ2-5; D not resolved. V lost 3 bases, J lost 1 base, and 15 bases lay in between. Germline V gene data show CDR1 as LNHDA and CDR2 as SQIVND (reference sequence). The CDR3 spans 16 residues. For the CDR3, the DNA is TGTGCCAGTAGTATCAGCGCAGCGATGACCCAAGAGACCCAGTACTTC. Translating it yields CASSISAAMTQETQYF. Based on the CDR3 plus reference TRBV19 and TRBJ2-5, the full variable domain is DGGITQSPKYLFRKEGQNVTLSCEQNLNHDAMYWYRQDPGQGLRLIYYSQIVNDFQKGDIAEGYSVSREKKESFPLTVTSAQKNPTAFYLCASSISAAMTQETQYFGPGTRLLVL.

The gene calls are TRBV4-1 and TRBJ1-1; D perhaps matches TRBD1 (5 bases). Between the trimmed V and J ends, which lost 1 base and 5 bases, there was a span of 11 bases. CDR3 size: 14 residues. Germline CDR1 is MGHRA and CDR2 is YSYEKL. For the CDR3, the DNA is TGCGCCAGCAGCCAAGGGGACGGGAGGACTGAAGCTTTCTTT. As protein: CASSQGDGRTEAFF.